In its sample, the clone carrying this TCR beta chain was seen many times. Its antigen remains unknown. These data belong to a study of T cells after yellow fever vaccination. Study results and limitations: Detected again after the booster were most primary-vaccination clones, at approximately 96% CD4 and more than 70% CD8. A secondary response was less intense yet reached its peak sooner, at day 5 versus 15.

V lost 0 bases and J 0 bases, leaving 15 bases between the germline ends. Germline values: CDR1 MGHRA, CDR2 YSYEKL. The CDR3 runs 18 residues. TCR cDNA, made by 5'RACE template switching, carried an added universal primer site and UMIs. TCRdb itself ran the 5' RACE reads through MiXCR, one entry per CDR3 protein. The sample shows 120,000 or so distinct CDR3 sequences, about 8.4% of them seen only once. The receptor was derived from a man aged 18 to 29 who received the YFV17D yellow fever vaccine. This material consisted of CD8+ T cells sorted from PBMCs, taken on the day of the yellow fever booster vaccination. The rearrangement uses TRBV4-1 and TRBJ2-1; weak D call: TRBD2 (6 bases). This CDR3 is CASSQEFWGESSYNEQFF. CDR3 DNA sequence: TGCGCCAGCAGCCAAGAATTCTGGGGGGAGAGCTCCTACAATGAGCAGTTCTTC.